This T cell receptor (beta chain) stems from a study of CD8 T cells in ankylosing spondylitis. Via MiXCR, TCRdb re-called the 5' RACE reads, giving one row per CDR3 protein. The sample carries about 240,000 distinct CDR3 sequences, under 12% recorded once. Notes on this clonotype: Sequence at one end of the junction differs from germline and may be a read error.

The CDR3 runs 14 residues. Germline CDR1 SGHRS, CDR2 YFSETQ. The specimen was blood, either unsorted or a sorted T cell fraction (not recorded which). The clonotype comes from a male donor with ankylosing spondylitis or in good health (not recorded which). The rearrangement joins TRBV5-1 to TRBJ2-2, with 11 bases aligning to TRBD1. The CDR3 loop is CASKGQGATGDLFF. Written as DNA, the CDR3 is TGCGCCAGCAAAGGACAGGGGGCTACCGGGGATCTGTTTTTT.